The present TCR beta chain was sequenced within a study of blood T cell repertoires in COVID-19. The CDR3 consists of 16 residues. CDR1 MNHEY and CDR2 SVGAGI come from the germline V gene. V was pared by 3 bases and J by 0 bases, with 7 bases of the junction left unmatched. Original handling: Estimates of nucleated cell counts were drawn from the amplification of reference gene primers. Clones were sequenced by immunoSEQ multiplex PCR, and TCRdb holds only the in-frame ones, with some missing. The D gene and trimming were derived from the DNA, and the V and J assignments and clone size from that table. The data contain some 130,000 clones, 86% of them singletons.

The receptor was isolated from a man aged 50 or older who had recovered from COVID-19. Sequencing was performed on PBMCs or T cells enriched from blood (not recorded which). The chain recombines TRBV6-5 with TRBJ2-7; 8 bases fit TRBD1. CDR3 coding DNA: TGTGCCAGCAGTTATTTCGGACAGGGAACCTCCTACGAGCAGTACTTC. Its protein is CASSYFGQGTSYEQYF.